This T cell receptor (beta chain) appears in the sequencing data of a study of blood T cell repertoires in COVID-19. The CDR3 spans 13 residues. Trimming removed 0 bases from V and 8 bases from J, with 9 bases in between. The germline CDR1 and CDR2 sequences are SGDLS and YYNGEE. Assay used: immunoSEQ multiplex PCR; TCRdb lists only in-frame clones, some missing. The table lists 150,000 to 180,000 clones, around 84% of them singletons, with roughly 1.8% in the top ten. This receptor was identified in an elderly man with acute or convalescent COVID-19. This chain connects TRBV9 to TRBJ2-1; D gene ambiguous. The sequenced sample consisted of peripheral blood. CDR3 coding DNA: TGTGCCAGCAGCGTAGCTGTGGGCTATGAGCAGTTCTTC. Translated, it gives CASSVAVGYEQFF.